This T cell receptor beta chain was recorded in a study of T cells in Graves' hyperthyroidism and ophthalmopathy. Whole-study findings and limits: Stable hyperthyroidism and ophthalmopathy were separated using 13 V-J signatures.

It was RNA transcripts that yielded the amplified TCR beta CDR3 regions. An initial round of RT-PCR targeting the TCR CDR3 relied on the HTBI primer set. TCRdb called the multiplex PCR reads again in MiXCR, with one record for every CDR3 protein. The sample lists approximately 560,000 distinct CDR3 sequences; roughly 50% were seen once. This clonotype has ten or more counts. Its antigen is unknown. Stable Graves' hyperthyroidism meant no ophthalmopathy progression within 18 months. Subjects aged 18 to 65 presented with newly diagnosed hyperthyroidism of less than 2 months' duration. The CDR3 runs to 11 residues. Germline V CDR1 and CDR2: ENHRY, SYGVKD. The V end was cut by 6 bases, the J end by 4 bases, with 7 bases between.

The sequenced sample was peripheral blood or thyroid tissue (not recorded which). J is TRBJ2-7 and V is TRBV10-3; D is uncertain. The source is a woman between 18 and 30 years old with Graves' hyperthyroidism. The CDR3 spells CAIRGSYEQYF. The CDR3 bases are TGTGCCATCAGAGGAAGTTACGAGCAGTACTTC.